Here is one TCR beta chain with its context. As yet, its antigen is unknown. This entry is derived from a study of cytomegalovirus exposure and HLA in healthy donors. Trimming cost V 4 bases and J 0 bases, with 10 bases left between them. Germline lookup yields CDR1 SQVTM and CDR2 ANQGSEA. This CDR3 region has 14 residues. Points from the study as a whole: Earlier results showed most TCR beta V segments being productive about 90% or about 30% of the time. A reported reduction in N-insertions relative to the roughly 610-donor mean was seen in an Asian-associated ancestry cluster in a later analysis.

The primer mix had 60 Vbeta and 13 Jbeta primers. The data were produced by immunoSEQ multiplex PCR, yet TCRdb's version contains in-frame clones alone and is incomplete. The table shows roughly 45,000 clones, with roughly 60% occurring only once. Sequenced material: PBMCs. This TCR was sampled from a human donor in good health. The chain carries TRBV29-1 and TRBJ1-3; no definite D call. CDR3 in amino acids: CSVGTSGSGNTIYF. CDR3 DNA sequence: TGCAGCGTTGGAACAAGCGGCTCTGGAAACACCATATATTTT.